Listed below are T cell receptor beta chains from one sample, sequenced in a study of T cell responses to AZD1222 COVID-19 vaccine. The assay was immunoSEQ multiplex PCR, and TCRdb's table has in-frame clones only and misses some. This sample has roughly 120,000 clones, with more than 75% found just once. The sample was peripheral blood, taken on day 0 of AZD1222 vaccination. These receptors came from an adult in good health. The CDR3 runs from the conserved cysteine through the conserved F or W.

V | CDR3
TRBV3-1/TRBV3-2 | CASSPHRGGPVTTQYF
TRBV6-5 | CASSSGATSTDTQYF
TRBV19 | CASTKRGTDTQYF
TRBV12-5 | CASGWGTNTEAFF
TRBV12-3/TRBV12-4 | CASRTGENEKLFF
TRBV19 | CASSIENIGYNSPLHF
TRBV5-5 | CASSLEVLRSGNTIYF
TRBV20-1 | CSASPGGGEFNQPQHF
TRBV6-4 | CASSPEAGSYNEQFF
TRBV12-3/TRBV12-4 | CASSILTGTEAFF
TRBV29-1 | CSAGGGPYGYTF
TRBV21-1 | CASSKNPERNSPLHF
TRBV10-3 | CAISESQGQPQHF
TRBV19 | CASSMWQGNTEAFF
TRBV9 | CASSEDTSWTGELFF
TRBV10-3 | CAISGWEGFTEAFF
TRBV27 | CASSLEGMTEAFF
TRBV5-6 | CASSLGQALGSYTF
TRBV5-8 | CASSLPPRTIYF
TRBV3-1/TRBV3-2 | CASSQVRGGETQYF
TRBV6-5 | CASSYGSLNTEAFF
TRBV7-2 | CASSRDNSGANVLTF
TRBV7-2 | CASSLAINRANGYTF
TRBV5-8 | CASSLSRGGTDTQYF
TRBV9 | CASSVAAGSSTDTQYF
TRBV14 | CASSLRTGRNTEAFF
TRBV9 | CASSPGARELFF